Each of the 8 T cell receptor beta chains below was sequenced from the same sample in a study of blood T cell repertoires in COVID-19. The table came from immunoSEQ multiplex PCR; TCRdb's copy has only in-frame clones and leaves some out. The sample has about 200,000 clones, 80% to 90% seen once; the top ten hold 0.7% to 0.85%. Sequencing used peripheral blood. The receptors stem from a woman in her 70s with acute or convalescent COVID-19.

This chain joins TRBV7-9 and TRBJ1-6; D is unclear. The germline V and J ends were trimmed by 3 bases and 10 bases, with 7 bases remaining between them. The CDR3 is made up of 12 amino acids. Germline CDR1 is SEHNR and CDR2 is FQNEAQ (reference sequence). CDR3 nucleotide sequence: TGTGCCAGCAGCTTTGGAGGATCACCCCTCCACTTT. The encoded protein is CASSFGGSPLHF.

V gene TRBV6-5 combines with J gene TRBJ2-7, with D maybe TRBD2 (5 bases). Per the germline V gene, CDR1 is MNHEY and CDR2 is SVGAGI. The CDR3 is made up of 16 amino acids. Trimming removed 0 bases at V and 3 bases at J, with 15 bases between. The chain's CDR3 is CASSYSRAAAHYEQYF. The DNA of the CDR3 is TGTGCCAGCAGTTACTCGAGGGCAGCCGCCCACTACGAGCAGTACTTC.

This clone showed up just once. The rearrangement links TRBV11-3 to TRBJ1-1; D is unclear. V lost 3 bases to trimming and J lost 1 base, with 9 bases between them. Germline CDR1 is SGHNT and CDR2 is YENEEA. The CDR3 has 14 residues. CDR3 sequence: CASSLTGSNTEAFF. DNA for the CDR3: TGTGCCAGCAGCTTGACGGGGTCGAACACTGAAGCTTTCTTT.

The chain couples TRBV11-3 to TRBJ2-4, with a tentative D call TRBD1 (6 bases). Germline V CDR1 and CDR2: SGHNT, YENEEA. The CDR3 is made up of 16 amino acids. V lost 6 bases and J 0 bases, leaving 15 bases between the germline ends. CDR3 loop: CASRAGTQIAKNIQYF. Written as DNA, the CDR3 is TGTGCCAGCAGGGCCGGGACACAAATAGCCAAAAACATTCAGTACTTC.

This clone has a single count. This chain joins TRBV11-2 and TRBJ2-2, with 11 bases fitting TRBD2. The CDR3 is made up of 16 amino acids. Per germline, CDR1 SGHAT and CDR2 FQNNGV. With 5 bases clipped from V and 1 base from J, the junction kept 3 bases outside the gene matches. The CDR3 DNA is TGTGCCAGCAGCACTGGGACTAGCGGGAACACCGGGGAGCTGTTTTTT. This translates into CASSTGTSGNTGELFF. The variable domain in full, with the rest retrieved from reference TRBV11-2 and TRBJ2-2, is EAGVAQSPRYKIIEKRQSVAFWCNPISGHATLYWYQQILGQGPKLLIQFQNNGVVDDSQLPKDRFSAERLKGVDSTLKIQPAKLEDSAVYLCASSTGTSGNTGELFFGEGSRLTVL.

The chain recombines TRBV15 with TRBJ1-5; perhaps TRBD1 as D (5 bases). This CDR3 region has 15 residues. The V and J ends lost 5 bases and 6 bases respectively, with 17 bases between them. Germline CDR1 is LNHNV and CDR2 is YYDKDF (reference sequence). Written as DNA, the CDR3 is TGTGCCACCAGCCCCCTGGGGGGGGTAGCTCAGCCCCAGCATTTT. As protein: CATSPLGGVAQPQHF.

This clone was detected only once. The rearrangement uses TRBV4-2 and TRBJ2-1, with TRBD2 matching over 8 bases. This CDR3 comprises 15 residues. With V trimmed by 0 bases and J by 6 bases, 4 bases remained unmatched. Per the germline V gene, CDR1 is LGHNA and CDR2 is YNFKEQ. The CDR3 reads CASSQEASGSNEQFF. As DNA, the CDR3 is TGTGCCAGCAGCCAAGAGGCCAGCGGGAGCAATGAGCAGTTCTTC.

This clone was detected only once. A read error is likely, as this CDR3 ends without the conserved phenylalanine or tryptophan. No DNA is shown, since the ends of the CDR3 on it are uncertain; the CDR3 is the one TCRdb lists. The chain is built from TRBV10-1 and TRBJ1-5. Germline V gives CDR1 WNHNN, CDR2 SYGVQD (reference sequence). The CDR3 spans 9 residues, counting both ends. Here the CDR3 reads CASSPFGVV.